The source of this T cell receptor beta chain is a study of technical replicates of blood from a handful of donors. The CDR3 covers 14 residues. Trimming removed 4 bases from V and 7 bases from J; junction bases left unmatched: 6. Germline V gives CDR1 SEHNR, CDR2 FQNEAQ (reference sequence). The table came from immunoSEQ multiplex PCR; TCRdb's copy has only in-frame clones and leaves some out. The data show 76,000 or so clones, about 86% seen once. Sequenced: PBMCs. The sequence was collected from a human donor in good health. Some clones in this sample may be carry-over from other donors' samples. The V and J genes are TRBV7-9 and TRBJ2-1; 8 bases align to TRBD2. CDR3 bases: TGTGCCAGCAGCTATCCGGGACTAGGAAATGAGCAGTTCTTC. Encoded protein: CASSYPGLGNEQFF.